The rows below give T cell receptor beta chains drawn from one sample of a study of blood T cell repertoires in COVID-19. The method was immunoSEQ multiplex PCR; TCRdb's version includes in-frame clones alone and lacks a portion of them. The sample shows 200,000 to 300,000 clones, around 83% of them seen only once. Input material: peripheral blood. Source of these receptors: a woman aged 40 to 50 who had recovered from COVID-19. CDR3s include the opening cysteine and the closing phenylalanine or tryptophan. Each record gives: J gene, V gene, D gene, clone size, CDR3 protein, CDR3 DNA. D genes are given only for firm matches. Size values are once, few and many counts, or a class for expanded clones, and some rows have none.

J: TRBJ1-5
V: TRBV19
D: .
size: once
CDR3: CASRPGSGQPQHF
DNA: TGTGCCAGTAGGCCGGGGTCTGGGCAGCCCCAGCATTTT

J: TRBJ1-6
V: TRBV11-2
D: TRBD1
size: .
CDR3: CASSTGSRETGGQPLHF
DNA: TGTGCCAGCAGCACTGGCAGCCGGGAGACAGGGGGCCAACCCCTCCACTTT

J: TRBJ1-5
V: TRBV2
D: .
size: .
CDR3: CASAMQGNSNQPQHF
DNA: TGTGCCAGCGCTATGCAGGGGAATAGCAATCAGCCCCAGCATTTT

J: TRBJ2-5
V: TRBV25-1
D: TRBD1
size: many
CDR3: CASSEDRAAQETQYF
DNA: TGTGCCAGCAGTGAAGACAGGGCCGCGCAAGAGACCCAGTACTTC

J: TRBJ1-5
V: TRBV12-3/TRBV12-4
D: .
size: .
CDR3: CASSLDGNQPQHF
DNA: TGTGCCAGCAGTTTAGACGGGAATCAGCCCCAGCATTTT

J: TRBJ1-2
V: TRBV5-8
D: TRBD1
size: .
CDR3: CASSSYRGDYGYTF
DNA: TGTGCCAGCAGTTCTTACAGGGGTGACTATGGCTACACCTTC

J: TRBJ2-5
V: TRBV9
D: TRBD2
size: .
CDR3: CASSPIQLTSGVQETQYF
DNA: TGTGCCAGCAGCCCGATTCAACTGACTAGCGGGGTCCAAGAGACCCAGTACTTC

J: TRBJ2-2
V: TRBV23-1
D: .
size: .
CDR3: CASSPPGIGRGNTGELFF
DNA: TGCGCCAGCAGTCCACCCGGAATCGGACGGGGGAACACCGGGGAGCTGTTTTTT

J: TRBJ1-2
V: TRBV12-3/TRBV12-4
D: .
size: .
CDR3: CASSFHQGSGYTF
DNA: TGTGCCAGCAGTTTTCATCAGGGTTCTGGCTACACCTTC

J: TRBJ1-5
V: TRBV19
D: TRBD1
size: .
CDR3: CASSPEGQGDQPQHF
DNA: TGTGCCAGTAGTCCGGAAGGACAGGGGGATCAGCCCCAGCATTTT

J: TRBJ2-1
V: TRBV6-5
D: .
size: once
CDR3: CASSYRSYNEQFF
DNA: TGTGCCAGCAGTTACCGCAGTTACAATGAGCAGTTCTTC

J: TRBJ2-5
V: TRBV5-1
D: .
size: .
CDR3: CASTLGHSQETQYF
DNA: TGCGCCAGCACCCTCGGACACAGTCAAGAGACCCAGTACTTC

J: TRBJ1-2
V: TRBV6-2/TRBV6-3
D: .
size: .
CDR3: CASSIQGYYGYTF
DNA: TGTGCCAGCAGTATCCAGGGGTACTATGGCTACACCTTC

J: TRBJ2-3
V: TRBV20-1
D: TRBD2
size: .
CDR3: CSASVSGGTDTQYF
DNA: TGCAGTGCTAGTGTTAGCGGGGGCACAGATACGCAGTATTTT

J: TRBJ2-7
V: TRBV4-1
D: .
size: .
CDR3: CASSQVGGRGSYEQYF
DNA: TGCGCCAGCAGCCAAGTGGGGGGGCGGGGCTCCTACGAGCAGTACTTC

J: TRBJ2-3
V: TRBV7-8
D: .
size: .
CDR3: CASTRTETSTDTQYF
DNA: TGTGCCAGCACCCGGACTGAAACTAGCACAGATACGCAGTATTTT

J: TRBJ1-4
V: TRBV18
D: TRBD1
size: once
CDR3: CASSPPGQADEKLFF
DNA: TGTGCCAGCTCACCACCGGGACAGGCGGATGAAAAACTGTTTTTT

J: TRBJ2-2
V: TRBV6-1
D: TRBD2
size: once
CDR3: CASSEAGGLGVTGELFF
DNA: TGTGCCAGCAGTGAAGCGGGGGGACTAGGGGTTACCGGGGAGCTGTTTTTT

J: TRBJ1-3
V: TRBV5-1
D: .
size: .
CDR3: CASSAGGAGNTIYF
DNA: TGCGCCAGCAGCGCGGGGGGAGCTGGAAACACCATATATTTT

J: TRBJ1-2
V: TRBV19
D: TRBD1
size: .
CDR3: CASSIAGTGGSGGYTF
DNA: TGTGCCAGTAGTATAGCCGGGACAGGGGGATCGGGAGGCTACACCTTC

J: TRBJ1-2
V: TRBV5-4
D: .
size: .
CDR3: CASRPDSNYGYTF
DNA: TGTGCCAGCAGACCCGACAGTAACTATGGCTACACCTTC

J: TRBJ2-6
V: TRBV25-1
D: TRBD1
size: once
CDR3: CASDVGQASSGANVLTF
DNA: TGTGCCAGCGACGTGGGACAGGCCAGCTCTGGGGCCAACGTCCTGACTTTC

J: TRBJ1-2
V: TRBV7-2
D: .
size: .
CDR3: CASSLTQGGYTF
DNA: TGTGCCAGCAGCTTAACCCAGGGGGGCTACACCTTC

J: TRBJ2-3
V: TRBV19
D: TRBD1
size: once
CDR3: CASRNSGTGFTDTQYF
DNA: TGTGCCAGTAGAAACTCCGGGACAGGGTTCACAGATACGCAGTATTTT

J: TRBJ1-1
V: TRBV27
D: TRBD1
size: .
CDR3: CASSLSGTGGTEAFF
DNA: TGTGCCAGCAGCCTTTCCGGGACAGGGGGCACTGAAGCTTTCTTT

J: TRBJ2-2
V: TRBV5-1
D: TRBD1
size: .
CDR3: CASSIRQGLGTGELFF
DNA: TGCGCCAGCAGCATTCGACAGGGGCTGGGCACCGGGGAGCTGTTTTTT

J: TRBJ1-4
V: TRBV15
D: .
size: .
CDR3: CATSRESMARDEKLFF
DNA: TGTGCCACCAGCAGAGAATCGATGGCTCGGGATGAAAAACTGTTTTTT

J: TRBJ2-7
V: TRBV2
D: TRBD2
size: .
CDR3: CASSGQGGEQYF
DNA: TGTGCCAGCAGTGGGCAGGGAGGGGAGCAGTACTTC

J: TRBJ1-4
V: TRBV5-5
D: .
size: once
CDR3: CASSLSAFEKLFF
DNA: TGTGCCAGCAGCTTGAGCGCGTTTGAAAAACTGTTTTTT

J: TRBJ2-3
V: TRBV19
D: .
size: .
CDR3: CASSLQVGDTQYF
DNA: TGTGCCAGTAGTCTACAGGTTGGGGATACGCAGTATTTT

J: TRBJ2-5
V: TRBV24-1
D: .
size: .
CDR3: CATSDFRAQYF
DNA: TGTGCCACCAGTGATTTCAGGGCCCAGTACTTC

J: TRBJ2-2
V: TRBV24-1
D: .
size: few
CDR3: CATSDLRSEAGTGELFF
DNA: TGTGCCACCAGTGATTTAAGATCTGAGGCGGGAACCGGGGAGCTGTTTTTT

J: TRBJ2-1
V: TRBV6-6
D: .
size: .
CDR3: CASTIDGLVNEQFF
DNA: TGTGCCAGCACCATTGACGGTCTAGTGAATGAGCAGTTCTTC

J: TRBJ2-5
V: TRBV6-1
D: .
size: .
CDR3: CASSDVPGLTQYF
DNA: TGTGCCAGCAGTGATGTGCCAGGGTTGACCCAGTACTTC

J: TRBJ2-1
V: TRBV10-3
D: TRBD2
size: .
CDR3: CAISGVERGAYNEQFF
DNA: TGTGCCATCAGCGGCGTGGAGCGGGGGGCATACAATGAGCAGTTCTTC

J: TRBJ1-2
V: TRBV28
D: TRBD1
size: .
CDR3: CASRVHLGQGAQGYTF
DNA: TGTGCCAGCAGGGTCCACTTAGGACAGGGGGCGCAGGGCTACACCTTC

J: TRBJ1-3
V: TRBV7-9
D: .
size: once
CDR3: CASSPGVPGNTIYF
DNA: TGTGCCAGCAGCCCAGGGGTACCAGGAAACACCATATATTTT

J: TRBJ2-7
V: TRBV2
D: TRBD1
size: once
CDR3: CASRSGTGAGEQYF
DNA: TGTGCCAGCAGGTCCGGGACAGGGGCCGGTGAGCAGTACTTC

J: TRBJ1-5
V: TRBV7-9
D: .
size: .
CDR3: CASSDRLPGPQHF
DNA: TGTGCCAGCAGTGACAGGCTGCCTGGGCCCCAGCATTTT

J: TRBJ1-1
V: TRBV19
D: .
size: .
CDR3: CASSIQAMNTEAFF
DNA: TGTGCCAGTAGTATACAGGCCATGAACACTGAAGCTTTCTTT